The rows below give T cell receptor beta chains drawn from one sample of a study of identical twins. TCRdb independently ran MiXCR on the 5' RACE reads; one entry per CDR3 protein. The sample includes about 200,000 distinct CDR3 sequences, under 10% seen only once; the top ten take less than 2%. A further study also used this sample, focusing on yellow fever vaccine responses in identical twins.

The sample was memory (CD45RO+) T cells sorted from blood. These receptors were taken from a woman between 18 and 29 years old in good health. Each CDR3 is given with its conserved first and last residue. A D gene is named only where the DNA matches it firmly. Clone size is shown for a subset of rows, as once, few, many or a class of expanded clone.

J gene	V gene	D gene	clone size	CDR3 protein	CDR3 DNA
TRBJ2-2	TRBV11-2	TRBD1	NA	CASSLHGGQGKTGELFF	TGTGCCAGCAGCTTACACGGGGGACAGGGAAAAACCGGGGAGCTGTTTTTT
TRBJ1-1	TRBV18	TRBD1	NA	CASSPSTGDTEAFF	TGTGCCAGCTCACCGTCCACAGGGGACACTGAAGCTTTCTTT
TRBJ2-2	TRBV5-1	NA	few	CASSLGRETGELFF	TGCGCCAGCAGCTTGGGACGTGAGACCGGGGAGCTGTTTTTT
TRBJ2-4	TRBV25-1	TRBD2	few	CASSEQREGLRARNIQYF	TGTGCCAGCAGTGAGCAGCGGGAGGGCCTCCGGGCAAGAAACATTCAGTACTTC
TRBJ2-5	TRBV6-1	TRBD2	many	CASSGRRSGRETQYF	TGTGCCAGCAGTGGCCGGCGTAGCGGGAGGGAGACCCAGTACTTC
TRBJ2-2	TRBV9	NA	NA	CASSVDGRSYTGELFF	TGTGCCAGCAGCGTAGATGGCAGGAGTTACACCGGGGAGCTGTTTTTT
TRBJ2-1	TRBV29-1	NA	many	CSGRLGEQFF	TGCAGCGGCCGGTTAGGGGAGCAGTTCTTC
TRBJ2-1	TRBV29-1	NA	few	CSVVQDRDYEQFF	TGCAGCGTTGTCCAAGACAGGGACTATGAGCAGTTCTTC
TRBJ2-1	TRBV29-1	NA	NA	CSVVGAGEEQFF	TGCAGCGTTGTGGGTGCAGGGGAGGAGCAGTTCTTC
TRBJ2-1	TRBV10-3	NA	NA	CAISEDGNGEQFF	TGTGCCATCAGTGAAGACGGAAACGGAGAGCAGTTCTTC
TRBJ2-7	TRBV3-1	NA	NA	CASSQALVVEQYF	TGTGCCAGCAGCCAGGCATTGGTAGTAGAGCAGTACTTC
TRBJ2-7	TRBV19	NA	NA	CASKDRTYEQYF	TGTGCCAGTAAGGACAGAACCTACGAGCAGTACTTC
TRBJ1-1	TRBV7-8	NA	many	CASSLPGPVGEAFF	TGTGCCAGCAGCTTACCGGGACCAGTGGGTGAAGCTTTCTTT